The clone carrying this TCR beta chain was counted only a few times. This sample was included in a study of human T cells and chemical hapten exposure. TCRdb analysed the RACE reads with MiXCR anew, one entry per CDR3 protein. Altogether 330,000 or so distinct CDR3 sequences are present, about 6.3% being singletons, with the ten largest covering around 5.6%. Germline V CDR1 and CDR2: SGHTA, FQGTGA. This CDR3 region has 14 residues. V gave up 5 bases and J gave up 3 bases, with 11 bases separating them. The sample's time point: patch test 2, 6 weeks after DPC sensitization. The treatment was: therapeutic diphenylcyclopropenone sensitization with weekly scalp DPC.

The TCR was taken from a young woman with alopecia areata. Some clones in this sample may be carry-over from other donors' samples. This chain links TRBV7-3 with TRBJ2-1; a weak D match, TRBD1 (6 bases). This specimen consisted of whole blood, obtained in connection with sensitization to the hapten diphenylcyclopropenone (DPC). CDR3 sequence reads: CASSPGQNYNEQFF. The CDR3 DNA reads as TGTGCCAGCAGCCCAGGACAGAACTACAATGAGCAGTTCTTC.